Following are 2 T cell receptor beta chains from one sample sequenced in a study of shared clonotypes between healthy human individuals. Sequenced by immunoSEQ multiplex PCR; TCRdb stores in-frame clones only, minus some. The sample lists some 2.1 million clones, roughly 94% occurring once. The sequenced sample consisted of naive CD4+ T cells sorted from blood. Subset described: CD45RA+ positively selected. These receptors were taken from a man aged 18 to 30 in good health.

Worth noting for this clone: The same CDR3 also results from other DNA sequences found in this sample. V gene TRBV6-5 combines with J gene TRBJ2-2; TRBD2 might be the D (5 bases). This CDR3 has 15 residues. Trimming took off 1 base at V and 1 base at J, with 7 bases between the two ends. The germline V gene encodes CDR1 MNHEY and CDR2 SVGAGI. In nucleotides, the CDR3 is TGTGCCAGCAGTTACTTAAGCGGGAACACCGGGGAGCTGTTTTTT. Encoded protein: CASSYLSGNTGELFF.

The rearrangement uses TRBV27 and TRBJ2-7, with 12 bases fitting TRBD2. V lost 3 bases, J lost 6 bases, and 9 bases stayed unmatched. From germline, CDR1 is MNHEY and CDR2 SMNVEV (reference sequence). The CDR3 is 16 amino acids. The CDR3 sequence: CASSLSTSGSPTEQYF. CDR3 sequence (DNA): TGTGCCAGCAGTTTGTCGACTAGCGGGAGTCCTACCGAGCAGTACTTC.